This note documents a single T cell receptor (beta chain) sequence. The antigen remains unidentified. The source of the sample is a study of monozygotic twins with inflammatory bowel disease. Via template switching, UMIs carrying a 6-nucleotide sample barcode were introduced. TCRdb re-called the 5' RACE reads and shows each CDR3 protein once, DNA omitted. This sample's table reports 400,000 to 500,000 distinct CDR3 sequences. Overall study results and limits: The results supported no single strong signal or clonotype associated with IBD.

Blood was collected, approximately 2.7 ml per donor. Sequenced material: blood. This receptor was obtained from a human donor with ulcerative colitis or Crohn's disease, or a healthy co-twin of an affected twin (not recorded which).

The CDR3 loop reads CASSLTSRTLGPYEQYF. The chain couples TRBV7-2 to TRBJ2-7; the TCRdb D gene call, TRBD2, has no DNA to confirm it. The CDR3 covers 17 residues. Germline assignment: CDR1 SGHTA and CDR2 FQGNSA.